The present T cell receptor (beta chain) was sequenced within a study of Ad26.COV2.S vaccination and SARS-CoV-2 variants. Treatment meaning: some 20 received Ad26.COV2.S at low or high dose, single or two shots; 5 received placebo; per-sample allocation not given. Specimen acquisition occurred on day 63 following the initial vaccine or placebo injection. Sequenced by immunoSEQ multiplex PCR; TCRdb stores in-frame clones only, minus some. The data show roughly 410,000 clones, about 80% seen once. The input for sequencing was peripheral blood, taken in a trial of Ad26.COV2.S vaccine versus placebo. This TCR came from a person between 18 and 59 years old who received the Ad26.COV2.S COVID-19 vaccine or a placebo.

CDR3 in DNA: TGTGCCAGCAGCTCCCATAATAACTATGGCTACACCTTC. Its protein product is CASSSHNNYGYTF. This sequence joins TRBV9 and TRBJ1-2, with D unclear. The V end was cut by 4 bases, the J end by 1 base, with 8 bases between. The CDR3 extends over 13 amino acids. The germline V gene has CDR1 SGDLS and CDR2 YYNGEE.